The rows below give T cell receptor beta chains drawn from one sample of a study of blood T cell repertoires in COVID-19. The assay was immunoSEQ multiplex PCR, and TCRdb's table has in-frame clones only and misses some. Of around 200,000 clones listed, about 80% were seen once; the top ten hold approximately 2.6%. The material sequenced was peripheral blood. The receptors were sampled from a human donor with acute or convalescent COVID-19. The donor label of this sample is uncertain. CDR3s include the opening cysteine and the closing phenylalanine or tryptophan. D genes are given only for firm matches. Clone size is stated in some rows and not others, as once, few, many or a class when expanded.

clone size | J gene | V gene | D gene | CDR3 protein | CDR3 DNA
few | TRBJ1-5 | TRBV6-1 | TRBD1 | CASSEAGGLGNQPQHF | TGTGCCAGCAGTGAAGCAGGGGGCTTGGGCAATCAGCCCCAGCATTTT
- | TRBJ2-4 | TRBV19 | - | CASSTQGSKNIQYF | TGTGCCAGTAGTACCCAGGGCTCCAAAAACATTCAGTACTTC
- | TRBJ1-4 | TRBV2 | - | CASNYDRTSTNEKLFF | TGTGCCAGCAACTATGACAGGACTTCAACTAATGAAAAACTGTTTTTT
- | TRBJ1-1 | TRBV18 | - | CASSPPVLEAFF | TGTGCCAGCTCACCTCCCGTTCTTGAAGCTTTCTTT
- | TRBJ1-2 | TRBV2 | - | CASSERDTSNYGYTF | TGTGCCAGCAGTGAAAGGGACACCAGTAACTATGGCTACACCTTC
few | TRBJ1-4 | TRBV18 | TRBD1 | CASSPTGTEYEKLFF | TGTGCCAGCTCACCTACCGGGACAGAGTATGAAAAACTGTTTTTT
- | TRBJ1-3 | TRBV5-1 | - | CASSLGSPSGNTIYF | TGCGCCAGCAGCTTGGGGAGCCCCTCTGGAAACACCATATATTTT
- | TRBJ1-2 | TRBV27 | TRBD1 | CASSSLQGADYGYTF | TGTGCCAGCAGTTCCTTACAGGGGGCGGACTATGGCTACACCTTC
- | TRBJ1-4 | TRBV5-1 | - | CASSVQPPATNEKLFF | TGCGCCAGCAGCGTACAGCCACCTGCAACTAATGAAAAACTGTTTTTT
- | TRBJ2-2 | TRBV29-1 | - | CSVEGPWGQGKHGELFF | TGCAGCGTTGAGGGCCCGTGGGGGCAGGGTAAACACGGGGAGCTGTTTTTT
- | TRBJ1-6 | TRBV19 | TRBD1 | CASRLQGAESPLHF | TGTGCCAGTAGGTTGCAGGGGGCCGAGTCACCCCTCCACTTT
- | TRBJ2-5 | TRBV15 | TRBD2 | CATSRGGGETQYF | TGTGCCACCAGCCGGGGGGGAGGAGAGACCCAGTACTTC
- | TRBJ1-6 | TRBV30 | - | CACRRSYNSPLHF | TGTGCCTGCAGGCGTTCCTATAATTCACCCCTCCACTTT
- | TRBJ2-2 | TRBV3-1/TRBV3-2 | - | CASSPRGAATGELFF | TGTGCCAGCAGCCCCCGGGGGGCGGCCACCGGGGAGCTGTTTTTT
- | TRBJ1-6 | TRBV27 | TRBD1 | CASSLYGQGGDGYNSPLHF | TGTGCCAGCAGTTTATACGGGCAGGGGGGAGATGGCTATAATTCACCCCTCCACTTT
- | TRBJ2-5 | TRBV5-6 | TRBD1 | CASSSRTGGATGETQYF | TGTGCCAGCAGCTCCCGGACAGGGGGCGCGACCGGTGAGACCCAGTACTTC
- | TRBJ2-1 | TRBV7-2 | TRBD2 | CASSSSTSGPSYNEQFF | TGTGCCAGCAGCTCGTCCACTAGCGGACCCTCCTACAATGAGCAGTTCTTC
once | TRBJ2-1 | TRBV14 | - | CASSLLSGIKYNEQFF | TGTGCCAGCAGCCTTCTATCAGGGATCAAGTACAATGAGCAGTTCTTC
- | TRBJ2-5 | TRBV5-1 | TRBD1 | CASSLGTGAETQYF | TGCGCCAGCAGCTTGGGGACAGGGGCAGAGACCCAGTACTTC
- | TRBJ2-2 | TRBV5-4 | TRBD1 | CASTPDRGSTGELFF | TGTGCCAGCACCCCGGACAGGGGTAGCACCGGGGAGCTGTTTTTT
few | TRBJ1-1 | TRBV9 | - | CASSVERYTEAFF | TGTGCCAGCAGCGTAGAGAGGTACACTGAAGCTTTCTTT
- | TRBJ1-4 | TRBV2 | TRBD1 | CASSKRDRPSANEKLFF | TGTGCCAGCAGTAAACGGGACAGGCCGTCGGCTAATGAAAAACTGTTTTTT
- | TRBJ1-5 | TRBV10-3 | TRBD1 | CAISETGGNQPQHF | TGTGCCATCAGTGAGACAGGGGGCAATCAGCCCCAGCATTTT
- | TRBJ2-1 | TRBV3-1/TRBV3-2 | TRBD2 | CASSLRTSGGEMEGQFF | TGTGCCAGCAGCTTACGGACTAGCGGGGGGGAAATGGAAGGGCAGTTCTTC
- | TRBJ2-7 | TRBV6-5 | TRBD2 | CASRGLAGRYEQYF | TGTGCCAGCAGGGGACTAGCGGGAAGGTACGAGCAGTACTTC
- | TRBJ2-1 | TRBV5-4 | - | CASSPQALSYNEQFF | TGTGCCAGCAGCCCCCAGGCCCTCTCCTACAATGAGCAGTTCTTC
- | TRBJ1-3 | TRBV30 | - | CAWGRDKSPGNTIYF | TGTGCTTGGGGAAGGGACAAATCTCCTGGAAACACCATATATTTT
- | TRBJ1-3 | TRBV10-1 | - | CATRSDSGNTIYF | TGCGCCACCCGGAGCGACTCTGGAAACACCATATATTTT
- | TRBJ2-3 | TRBV10-3 | TRBD1 | CAISGTGLGGSDTQYF | TGTGCCATCAGTGGGACAGGGCTGGGGGGCTCCGATACGCAGTATTTT
- | TRBJ2-2 | TRBV7-2 | TRBD1 | CASSSGPGQIHTGELFF | TGTGCCAGCAGCTCCGGACCGGGACAGATACACACCGGGGAGCTGTTTTTT
- | TRBJ1-4 | TRBV5-4 | - | CASSLDHSGEKLFF | TGTGCCAGCAGCTTGGATCATTCGGGTGAAAAACTGTTTTTT
- | TRBJ2-7 | TRBV6-6 | - | CASSSGLSSYEQYF | TGTGCCAGCAGTTCGGGACTTAGCTCCTACGAGCAGTACTTC